The TCR beta chain described here comes from a study of CD8+ T cells in alopecia areata. Study-level background: The drug, oral tofacitinib, was given to treated patients at 5 to 10 mg twice daily.

Findings of the study overall: Tissue-resident alphabeta T cells belonging to normal skin likewise get sequenced within scalp specimens.

Peripheral blood and lesional scalp punch biopsies came from alopecia areata patients. The CDR3 is 14 residues long. Germline values: CDR1 LGHNA, CDR2 YNFKEQ. V dropped 5 bases and J dropped 2 bases, with 12 bases sitting between them. cDNA serving as the sequencing template came from extracted, reverse transcribed RNA. The assay was immunoSEQ multiplex PCR, and TCRdb's table has in-frame clones only and misses some. The table shows fewer than 200,000 clones, with about 66% occurring only once. With regard to this clone: Its antigen is not identified.

This chain connects TRBV4-2 to TRBJ2-5, with D possibly being TRBD2 (6 bases). Sequencing was performed on CD8+ T cells sorted from blood, taken at week 0. The receptor was derived from a human donor with alopecia areata. The CDR3 sequence: CASSNTGVQETQYF. In nucleotides, the CDR3 is TGTGCCAGCAGCAACACGGGGGTACAAGAGACCCAGTACTTC.